Below are 8 T cell receptor beta chains sequenced from a single sample in a study of blood T cell repertoires in COVID-19. This table comes from immunoSEQ multiplex PCR, and its TCRdb copy is limited to in-frame clones, with some not included. The table lists some 200,000 clones, over 60% of them singletons. Specimen: peripheral blood. The receptors shown here come from a woman aged 70-85 years with acute or convalescent COVID-19.

The chain uses TRBV6-1 and TRBJ1-5, with TRBD1 as a possible D gene (6 bases). The germline CDR1 and CDR2 sequences are MNHNS and SASEGT. This CDR3 is 16 amino acids long. V gave up 0 bases and J gave up 2 bases, with 11 bases separating them. CDR3 region: CASSEAGRGGNQPQHF. CDR3 nucleotide sequence: TGTGCCAGCAGTGAAGCGGGCAGGGGTGGCAATCAGCCCCAGCATTTT.

The gene calls are TRBV20-1 and TRBJ2-5; D might be TRBD2 (5 bases). CDR1 and CDR2 from the germline V gene are DFQATT and SNEGSKA (reference sequence). The CDR3 extends over 16 amino acids. Trimming shortened V by 3 bases and J by 0 bases, and 17 bases separated the two germline ends. The CDR3 loop is CSASNSAGVYQETQYF. In DNA form, the CDR3 reads TGCAGTGCTAGTAATAGCGCGGGCGTGTACCAAGAGACCCAGTACTTC.

V and J are TRBV18 and TRBJ2-4, with 7 bases that match TRBD1. CDR1 and CDR2 from the germline V gene are KGHSH and LQKENI. The V and J ends lost 0 bases and 4 bases, in that order; junction bases with no gene match: 9. The CDR3 extends over 17 amino acids. The CDR3 protein is CASSPPNPGTAKNIQYF. The CDR3 DNA reads TGTGCCAGCTCACCACCAAACCCCGGGACAGCTAAAAACATTCAGTACTTC.

V gene TRBV4-1 combines with J gene TRBJ2-7, with 7 bases matching TRBD2. The CDR3 is 15 residues long. The V and J ends lost 1 base and 2 bases, in that order; junction bases with no gene match: 5. Germline V gene sequence: CDR1 MGHRA, CDR2 YSYEKL. CDR3 sequence reads: CASSQAGTTAYEQYF. In DNA, the CDR3 is TGCGCCAGCAGCCAAGCCGGGACTACCGCCTACGAGCAGTACTTC.

This chain connects TRBV3-1 (or the pseudogene TRBV3-2) to TRBJ2-2; 9 bases agree with TRBD2. Germline V gene sequence: CDR1 LGHDT, CDR2 YNNKEL (reference sequence). J lost 7 bases, V lost 1 base, and 4 bases had no gene match. The CDR3 covers 15 residues. CDR3 coding DNA: TGTGCCAGCAGCCAAGGCCTAGCGGGACGCGGGGAGCTGTTTTTT. Encoded protein: CASSQGLAGRGELFF.

The chain combines TRBV6-2 or TRBV6-3 with TRBJ1-5; TRBD1 matches at 7 bases. The CDR3 contains 15 residues. The trim removed 5 bases at V and 2 bases at J, leaving 6 bases unmatched. CDR1 and CDR2 (germline): MNHEY, SVGEGT. The CDR3 region has the DNA TGTGCCAGCAGTCTAAGCACAGGGGGCAATCAGCCCCAGCATTTT. It yields the protein CASSLSTGGNQPQHF.

This chain uses TRBV4-3 with TRBJ2-5; D is unclear. V lost 0 bases and J lost 5, with 7 bases in between. The germline gives CDR1 LGHNA, CDR2 YSLEER. The CDR3 extends over 13 amino acids. CDR3 in DNA: TGCGCCAGCAGCCAAGAACTGCGGGAGACCCAGTACTTC. It is translated as CASSQELRETQYF.

The chain couples TRBV3-1 (or the pseudogene TRBV3-2) to TRBJ2-1, with 11 positions matching TRBD1. This CDR3 comprises 12 residues. V lost 9 bases and J lost 7; bases outside the gene matches: 2. Germline CDR1 LGHDT, CDR2 YNNKEL (reference sequence). In DNA, the CDR3 is TGTGCCAGTGGACAGGGGGCGAATGAGCAGTTCTTC. Encoded protein: CASGQGANEQFF.